This T cell receptor beta chain was recorded in a study of Graves' ophthalmopathy and Graves' hyperthyroidism. Overall study context: Hyperthyroidism showing no ophthalmopathy within 18 months of follow-up was stable.

Findings of the study overall: In blood appeared most of the expanded thyroid clonotypes whose frequency exceeded 0.001. With about 71% sensitivity and 72% to 80% specificity, the model predicted ophthalmopathy progression.

CDR1 DFQATT and CDR2 SNEGSKA come from the germline V gene (reference sequence). The CDR3 runs 14 residues. Trimming removed 5 bases from V and 5 bases from J; junction bases left unmatched: 9. Amplifying from RNA transcripts, the study obtained TCR beta CDR3 regions. In the first round, RT-PCR was carried out with HTBI primers, and a multiplex PCR formed the second round. TCRdb re-derived calls from the multiplex PCR reads in MiXCR, one entry per CDR3 protein. The sample lists some 1.1 million distinct CDR3 sequences, 35% to 40% occurring once. This clonotype was picked up many times. Its antigen is currently unknown.

This sequence joins TRBV20-1 and TRBJ2-7; TRBD2 matches at 10 bases. This TCR was recovered from an adult man with Graves' hyperthyroidism. Specimen: peripheral blood or thyroid tissue (not recorded which). The CDR3 sequence is CSAGPAGGPDEQYF. CDR3 nucleotides: TGCAGTGCTGGACCAGCGGGAGGGCCGGACGAGCAGTACTTC.